This TCR beta chain was profiled in a study of T cell repertoires in cytomegalovirus infection. Each CDR3 protein gets one entry after TCRdb re-called the reads with MiXCR. The profile shows around 300,000 distinct CDR3 sequences, roughly a fifth of them singletons. General study findings and limits: Predominance within the ex vivo response was attributable to HLA-C-restricted CMV-specific TCR beta clonotypes.

CDR3 length equals 17 residues. V lost 1 base to trimming and J lost 4 bases; unmatched junction nucleotides: 4. Germline V gene sequence: CDR1 LNHNV, CDR2 YYDKDF (reference sequence). For this clonotype: Its antigen is as yet unknown.

Source: cultured PBMCs, taken from culture after CMV antigen stimulation. This receptor was taken from a human donor in good health (CMV status not recorded). Some clones in this sample may be carry-over from other donors' samples. This rearrangement joins TRBV15 to TRBJ2-3; TRBD2 matches at 14 bases. The CDR3 DNA reads TGTGCCACCAGCAGAGTTCTGGGACTAGCGGGAGCAGATACGCAGTATTTT. This encodes CATSRVLGLAGADTQYF. Using reference TRBV15 and TRBJ2-3 for the parts outside the CDR3, the full variable domain is DAMVIQNPRYQVTQFGKPVTLSCSQTLNHNVMYWYQQKSSQAPKLLFHYYDKDFNNEADTPDNFQSRRPNTSFCFLDIRSPGLGDTAMYLCATSRVLGLAGADTQYFGPGTRLTVL.